The 24 T cell receptor beta chains listed next were all sequenced from one sample in a study of tumor-infiltrating lymphocytes in primary liver carcinoma. Using a constant-region primer together with ProtoScript II reverse transcriptase, TCR beta cDNA was made from around 500 ng of total RNA. Three rounds of nested multiplex PCR with slightly modified ARM-PCR produced TCR beta libraries. TRBV1-TRBV30 forward primers paired with a C-beta reverse primer were used in the first two PCR rounds, which ran about 11 cycles each. TCRdb independently ran MiXCR on the multiplex PCR reads; one entry per CDR3 protein. The table records approximately 120,000 distinct CDR3 sequences, under 65% of them present only once. Co-extraction of both nucleic acids (RNA and DNA) used about 19-33 mg of unsorted bulk tissue. The sequencing sample was made of liver tumor tissue from sampling region 3. Subset specified: tumor region T3, left-lateral pole. These TCRs come from a woman in her fifties or sixties with primary liver carcinoma and hepatitis B virus infection.

This clonotype was seen more than once but under ten times. One base away lies a much larger clone, so this may be a sequencing read error. This chain joins TRBV5-4 and TRBJ2-5; TRBD2 is a possible D gene (6 bases). The germline V gene has CDR1 SGHNT and CDR2 YYREEE (reference sequence). The CDR3 has 14 residues. The germline V and J ends were trimmed by 6 bases and 5 bases, with 17 bases remaining between them. The CDR3 DNA follows: TGTGCCAGCAACTATAGCGGAGGAGGGGAGACCCAGTACTTC. The encoded protein is CASNYSGGGETQYF.

This clonotype was detected a few times. The gene calls are TRBV28 and TRBJ1-1; D is undetermined. Trimming removed 6 bases at V and 5 bases at J, with 19 bases between. CDR3 length: 15 amino acids. Germline CDR1 and CDR2: MDHEN and SYDVKM. The CDR3 loop reads CASRVDSPTGTEAFF. The DNA for the CDR3 is TGTGCCAGCAGGGTGGATTCACCCACCGGGACTGAAGCTTTCTTT.

The table lists this clonotype with many counts. In DNA, the CDR3 is TGTGCCAGCAGGGGGGACGGGGGGCCCTTCGCAGGAGATACGCAGTATTTT. Its translation is CASRGDGGPFAGDTQYF. V and J are TRBV6-1 and TRBJ2-3; D may be TRBD2 (7 bases). The V gene lost 6 bases and the J gene lost 5 bases, with 24 bases spanning the gap. Germline V CDR1 and CDR2: MNHNS, SASEGT. CDR3 length: 17 residues.

A remark on this clonotype: One base away lies a much larger clone, so this may be a sequencing read error. The chain couples TRBV12-3 or TRBV12-4 to TRBJ2-2, with 9 bases identical to TRBD1. The CDR3 consists of 14 residues. The CDR3 DNA reads as TGTGCCAGCAGCCGGACAGGGGACACCGGGGAGCTGGTTTTT. It encodes CASSRTGDTGELVF.

Remarks on this clonotype: Likely a read error: the CDR3 ends without its conserved phenylalanine or tryptophan. CDR3 region: CASSLAWVGNTEAFL. In DNA form, the CDR3 reads TGTGCCAGCAGTTTAGCGTGGGTGGGGAACACTGAAGCTTTCCTT. V is TRBV12-3 or TRBV12-4 and J is TRBJ1-1; no definite D call. The CDR3 is made up of 15 amino acids. V was cut by 0 bases and J by 1 base, with 9 bases left in between.

The chain carries TRBV28 and TRBJ2-4, with a possible D match to TRBD1 (5 bases). Germline CDR1 reads MDHEN; CDR2 reads SYDVKM. CDR3 length: 13 amino acids. Trimming removed 8 bases at V and 2 bases at J, with 10 bases between. In nucleotides, the CDR3 is TGTGCCAGCTTAGCAGGGACCAAAAACATTCAGTACTTC. Translating gives CASLAGTKNIQYF.

With regard to this clonotype: Germline and junction disagree at one end, which may indicate a read error. This sequence joins TRBV29-1 and TRBJ2-3; D tentatively reads TRBD1 or TRBD2 (5 bases each). The CDR3 length is 18 residues. Germline V gene data show CDR1 as SQVTM and CDR2 as ANQGSEA. CDR3 bases: TGCAGCATTGAAGCGTTGGGCAGGGTGGGGGTTGGTACAGATACGCAGTATTTT. Protein product: CSIEALGRVGVGTDTQYF.

The chain employs TRBV18 and TRBJ1-2, with TRBD1 identical over 9 bases. Per the germline V gene, CDR1 is KGHSH and CDR2 is LQKENI. Trimming removed 8 bases from V and 9 bases from J; junction bases left unmatched: 7. The CDR3 extends over 12 amino acids. CDR3 amino acids: CASHLGQGSYTF. DNA of the CDR3: TGTGCCAGCCACTTGGGACAGGGTAGCTACACCTTC.

Ten or more counts support this clonotype. The rearrangement joins TRBV12-3 or TRBV12-4 to TRBJ1-1; 8 bases map to TRBD1. The CDR3 totals 14 residues. J gave up 1 base and V 7 bases, and 5 bases lay outside the gene matches. CDR3 sequence reads: CASTPRGQNTEAFF. The DNA for the CDR3 is TGTGCCAGCACCCCCAGGGGGCAGAACACTGAAGCTTTCTTT.

The gene calls are TRBV6-1 and TRBJ2-2; D is perhaps TRBD1 or TRBD2 (5 bases each). The CDR3 is 16 residues long. With 4 bases removed from V and 8 bases from J, the gap between germline ends came to 20 bases. The germline CDR1 and CDR2 sequences are MNHNS and SASEGT. CDR3 in amino acids: CASSVEGPARGGELFF. CDR3 coding DNA: TGTGCCAGCAGTGTCGAGGGACCAGCAAGGGGTGGGGAGCTGTTTTTT.

This clonotype was seen many times. V usage is TRBV5-4 and J usage is TRBJ2-7; 10 bases are shared with TRBD1. This CDR3 has 16 amino acids. The V and J ends lost 3 bases and 6 bases, in that order; junction bases with no gene match: 12. Germline V lookup: CDR1 SGHNT, CDR2 YYREEE (reference sequence). Written as DNA, the CDR3 is TGTGCCAGCAGCTCCCCCGGGACAGGGGCTGCTCGCGAGCAGTACTTC. Translated: CASSSPGTGAAREQYF.

This clonotype is judged medium-sized. The chain uses TRBV11-2 and TRBJ2-7; D gene uncertain. The germline V gene encodes CDR1 SGHAT and CDR2 FQNNGV. With 4 bases removed from V and 8 bases from J, the gap between germline ends came to 12 bases. The CDR3 consists of 12 residues. The chain's CDR3 is CASSSPTRKQYF. CDR3 sequence (DNA): TGTGCCAGCAGCTCCCCAACCCGTAAGCAGTACTTC.

On this clonotype: One end of the junction does not line up with germline, which may come from a read error. This sequence joins TRBV11-2 and TRBJ1-3, with D maybe TRBD1 (5 bases). The CDR3 runs 15 residues. Germline V gene sequence: CDR1 SGHAT, CDR2 FQNNGV. CDR3 in DNA: TGTGCCAGTAGCCAGACAGCCACCTCTGGAAGCACCATATATTTT. It is translated as CASSQTATSGSTIYF.

As for this clonotype: A much larger clone is a single base away; this may be a read error. This chain uses TRBV21-1 with TRBJ2-5. TRBV21-1 is noted as a pseudogene. There are 12 residues in the CDR3. The CDR3 bases are TGTGTCAGATGTGGGTACCAAGAGACCCAGTACTTC. Its translation is CVRCGYQETQYF.

Points on this clonotype: A clone one base away is much larger, so this may be a read error. The V and J genes are TRBV5-1 and TRBJ2-1, with 8 bases that match TRBD2. CDR3 length equals 15 residues. Germline trimming cut 4 bases from V and 8 bases from J; bases unmatched to any gene: 11. Germline V lookup: CDR1 SGHRS, CDR2 YFSETQ. In DNA, the CDR3 is TGCGCCAGCAGCCCTGACCGGGGGGGCAAAGATGAGCAGTTCTTC. Residues: CASSPDRGGKDEQFF.

On this clonotype itself: Germline and junction disagree at one end, which may indicate a read error. The V and J genes are TRBV6-1 and TRBJ2-3, with 11 nucleotides matching TRBD2. Germline CDR1 is MNHNS and CDR2 is SASEGT. The CDR3 is 16 amino acids. The CDR3 is CASSLTSGTSTDTQYF. The CDR3 region has the DNA TGTGCCAGCAGTCTGACTAGCGGGACAAGCACAGATACGCAGTATTTC.

This clonotype was detected ten times or more. V is TRBV30 and J is TRBJ1-2, with 7 bases identical to TRBD1. The V segment lost 0 bases and the J segment 6 bases; nucleotides outside the gene matches: 4. Germline V gene lookup returns CDR1 GTSNPN and CDR2 SVGIG (reference sequence). The CDR3 loop spans 13 amino acids. The CDR3 protein is CAWSVRQGDGYTF. The CDR3, as DNA: TGTGCCTGGAGTGTACGGCAGGGGGATGGCTACACCTTC.

The chain joins TRBV29-1 to TRBJ1-1; a weak D match, TRBD1 (6 bases). The CDR3 is 19 residues long. Germline V gene data show CDR1 as SQVTM and CDR2 as ANQGSEA. V was clipped by 7 bases and J by 2 bases, with 32 bases between them. This CDR3 reads CSAVRRSSEGGPKNTEAFF. The CDR3 DNA sequence: TGCAGCGCTGTTAGGAGATCTTCGGAAGGGGGGCCTAAAAACACTGAAGCTTTCTTT. Looking up the rest from reference TRBV29-1 and TRBJ1-1 gives the full variable domain: SAVISQKPSRDICQRGTSLTIQCQVDSQVTMMFWYRQQPGQSLTLIATANQGSEATYESGFVIDKFPISRPNLTFSTLTVSNMSPEDSSIYLCSAVRRSSEGGPKNTEAFFGQGTRLTVV.

This clonotype was counted many times. This rearrangement joins TRBV6-6 to TRBJ1-1; TRBD1 might be the D (6 bases). V was cut by 5 bases and J by 3 bases, with 10 bases left in between. CDR1 MNHNY and CDR2 SVGAGI come from the germline V gene (reference sequence). The CDR3 has 13 amino acids. CDR3 in amino acids: CASSEEGDTEAFF. CDR3 in DNA: TGTGCCAGCAGTGAGGAGGGGGACACTGAAGCTTTCTTT.

This chain uses TRBV6-6 with TRBJ2-5; tentatively, D is TRBD1 (5 bases). The CDR3 loop spans 16 amino acids. Germline assignment: CDR1 MNHNY and CDR2 SVGAGI (reference sequence). Trimming took off 5 bases at V and 4 bases at J, with 20 bases between the two ends. CDR3 region: CASSPQGRATRETQYF. The CDR3 nucleotides are TGTGCCAGCAGTCCTCAGGGCCGGGCCACCCGAGAGACCCAGTACTTC.

About this clonotype itself: A much larger clone lies one base from this, so it may be a read error. The J gene is TRBJ2-7, the V gene TRBV5-1, with D unclear. Germline V gene lookup returns CDR1 SGHRS and CDR2 YFSETQ. V was trimmed by 2 bases and J by 6 bases, leaving 18 bases between them. This CDR3 spans 15 amino acids. CDR3 amino acids: CASSFRVGRRSEQYF. The CDR3 nucleotides read TGCGCCAGCAGCTTTCGGGTGGGCCGTAGAAGCGAGCAGTACTTC.

The chain is built from TRBV20-1 and TRBJ2-7; D remains unclear. Trimming cost V 2 bases and J 2 bases, with 16 bases left between them. The germline V gene encodes CDR1 DFQATT and CDR2 SNEGSKA (reference sequence). This CDR3 has 15 residues. The CDR3 DNA reads as TGCAGTGCTAGAATCTTGGCGCTTTCCGCCTACGAGCAGTACTTC. Residues: CSARILALSAYEQYF.

In regard to this clonotype: The junction departs from the called germline gene at one end, perhaps through a read error. The chain employs TRBV6-2 or TRBV6-3 and TRBJ2-7; D is perhaps TRBD1 (5 bases). The germline V gene has CDR1 MNHEY and CDR2 SVGEGT. This CDR3 is 15 amino acids long. The CDR3 coding sequence is TGTACCAGTACCTTTCGACAGTGGCGAAACTACGAGCAGTACTTC. Amino acids: CTSTFRQWRNYEQYF.

On this clonotype itself: The conserved phenylalanine or tryptophan is not found at the CDR3 terminus, so this likely reflects a read error. The chain has TRBV6-5 and TRBJ2-4; no definite D call. CDR3 length equals 14 residues. Germline CDR1 is MNHEY and CDR2 is SVGAGI. V dropped 10 bases and J dropped 1 base, with 14 bases sitting between them. The CDR3 loop is CANRVVRAKNIQYL. The CDR3 nucleotides read TGTGCCAACCGGGTCGTGAGGGCCAAAAACATTCAGTACCTC.